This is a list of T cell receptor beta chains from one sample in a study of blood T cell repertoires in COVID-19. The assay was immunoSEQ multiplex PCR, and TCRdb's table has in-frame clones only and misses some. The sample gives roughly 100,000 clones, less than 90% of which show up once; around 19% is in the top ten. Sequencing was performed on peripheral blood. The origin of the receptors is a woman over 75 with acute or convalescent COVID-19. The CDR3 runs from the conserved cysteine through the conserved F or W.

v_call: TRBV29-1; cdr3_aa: CSVGLAGVTDTQYF
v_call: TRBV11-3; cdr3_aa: CASSSQEGGDLSTDTQYF
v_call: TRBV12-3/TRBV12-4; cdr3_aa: CASSSWTGEAFF
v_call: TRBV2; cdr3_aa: CASSDRRGFEQFF
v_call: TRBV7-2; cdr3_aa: CASSRRTANTEAFF
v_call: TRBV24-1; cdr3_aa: CATRGQGESTEAFF
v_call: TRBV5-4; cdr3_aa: CASSTRQGAHEKLFF
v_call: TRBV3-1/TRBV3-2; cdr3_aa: CASSQWGGVTDTQYF
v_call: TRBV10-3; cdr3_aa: CAISEGQVANYGYTF
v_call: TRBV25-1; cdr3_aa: CASSDTRSSYEQYF
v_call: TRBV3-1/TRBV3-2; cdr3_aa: CASSLGTRVWDEQFF
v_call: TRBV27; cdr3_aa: CASSSGRGSYEQYF
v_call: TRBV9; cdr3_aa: CASSVEGQGREKLFF
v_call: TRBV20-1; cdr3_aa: CSAVDRTGYTF
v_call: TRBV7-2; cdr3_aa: CASSWDRVNSPLHF
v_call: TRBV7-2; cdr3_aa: CASSSRTGSNQPQHF
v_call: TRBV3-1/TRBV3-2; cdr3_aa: CASSALTATNIQYF
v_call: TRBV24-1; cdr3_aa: CATRQIPGDSGNTIYF
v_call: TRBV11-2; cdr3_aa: CASSLEPRGYETQYF
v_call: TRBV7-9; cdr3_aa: CASSLQGDTEAFF
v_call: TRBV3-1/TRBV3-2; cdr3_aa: CASSRLAGENNEQFF
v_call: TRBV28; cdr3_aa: CASRYRGNTEAFF
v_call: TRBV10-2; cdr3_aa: CASSESRATTDTQYF
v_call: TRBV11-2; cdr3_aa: CASSADRFYEQYF
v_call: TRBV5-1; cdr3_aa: CASSLDSHGNQPQHF
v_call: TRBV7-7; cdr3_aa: CASSRRLPGQGAYQETQYF
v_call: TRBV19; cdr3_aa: CASSITRGVAPETQYF
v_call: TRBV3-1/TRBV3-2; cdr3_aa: CASSGYETSGGYLTDTQYF
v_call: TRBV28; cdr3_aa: CASRGGSGGVLGEQYF